This is a list of T cell receptor beta chains from one sample in a study of PD-L1 blockade in urothelial cancer. TCRdb's table, derived via immunoSEQ multiplex PCR, lists solely in-frame clones and lacks some. The table has about 86,000 clones, about 84% seen once. This material consisted of PBMCs, taken around atezolizumab (anti-PD-L1) treatment. Source of these receptors: a man aged 60 to 75 with urothelial cancer. CDR3s include the opening cysteine and the closing phenylalanine or tryptophan. The order of the fields is D gene, clone size, J gene, V gene, CDR3 protein, CDR3 DNA. A D gene is named only where the DNA matches it firmly. Size is omitted from some rows. Given values are once, few, many or a class for expanded clones.

. . TRBJ2-7 TRBV6-1 CASTDPGKEQYF TGTGCCAGCACCGATCCAGGGAAGGAGCAGTACTTC
. once TRBJ2-3 TRBV30 CAWTRFGTAADTQYF TGTGCCTGGACCCGATTTGGGACTGCGGCAGATACGCAGTATTTT
. . TRBJ2-7 TRBV30 CAWSGTTAGYNEQYF TGTGCCTGGAGTGGTACCACCGCGGGGTACAACGAGCAGTACTTC
TRBD1 . TRBJ1-2 TRBV7-2 CASSFDRGPSYGYTF TGTGCCAGCAGCTTTGACAGGGGCCCTAGCTATGGCTACACCTTC
. . TRBJ1-2 TRBV11-3 CASSLVGGTNYGYTF TGTGCCAGCAGCTTAGTTGGGGGGACTAACTATGGCTACACCTTC
TRBD2 once TRBJ2-7 TRBV25-1 CASSASLAGGPYEQYF TGTGCCAGCAGTGCCTCTCTAGCGGGAGGGCCCTACGAGCAGTACTTC
. . TRBJ2-7 TRBV27 CASSDSPLGEQYF TGTGCCAGCTCGGACAGCCCTCTGGGCGAGCAGTACTTC
. . TRBJ1-2 TRBV30 CAWTKTDGRYGYTF TGTGCCTGGACCAAGACCGACGGGAGGTATGGCTACACCTTC
TRBD2 . TRBJ2-3 TRBV7-2 CASSLVSGGAPDTQYF TGTGCCAGCAGCTTAGTTAGCGGGGGGGCCCCAGATACGCAGTATTTT
. . TRBJ2-7 TRBV30 CAWSTPRPGGTYEQYF TGTGCCTGGAGTACCCCAAGACCCGGAGGCACCTACGAGCAGTACTTC
TRBD1 . TRBJ2-2 TRBV7-3 CASSIQRGPVAGELFF TGTGCCAGCAGCATACAGAGGGGGCCGGTAGCCGGGGAGCTGTTTTTT
. . TRBJ2-5 TRBV9 CASSDLQQAQQETQYF TGTGCCAGCAGCGACTTACAGCAGGCTCAACAAGAGACCCAGTACTTC
. . TRBJ1-2 TRBV2 CASSEEGSGLYGYTF TGTGCCAGCAGTGAAGAAGGATCAGGGTTGTATGGCTACACCTTC
. . TRBJ1-1 TRBV10-3 CAISDNQGYLTEAFF TGTGCCATCAGTGACAACCAGGGCTACCTCACTGAAGCTTTCTTT
TRBD2 . TRBJ2-2 TRBV5-3 CARSSTSGGIDTGELFF TGTGCCAGAAGCTCCACTAGCGGGGGGATTGACACCGGGGAGCTGTTTTTT
TRBD1 . TRBJ1-1 TRBV7-9 CASSLEDRDTEAFF TGTGCCAGCAGCTTGGAGGACAGGGACACTGAAGCTTTCTTT
. . TRBJ1-1 TRBV7-2 CASSFGPVQNTEAFF TGTGCCAGCAGCTTTGGGCCGGTGCAGAACACTGAAGCTTTCTTT
TRBD1 . TRBJ1-4 TRBV28 CASRRGREKLFF TGTGCCAGCCGCAGGGGGCGGGAAAAACTGTTTTTT
. . TRBJ2-5 TRBV18 CASSPLTREGGQYF TGTGCCAGCTCACCACTTACAAGGGAAGGGGGCCAGTACTTC
TRBD1 . TRBJ2-7 TRBV9 CASGFQGDRGGEQYF TGTGCCAGCGGATTCCAAGGGGACAGGGGGGGCGAGCAGTACTTC
TRBD2 . TRBJ2-3 TRBV27 CASSLSSAGGVPDTQYF TGTGCCAGCAGTTTATCGAGCGCTGGGGGGGTACCAGATACGCAGTATTTT
. . TRBJ1-2 TRBV4-1 CASSQDQSVGWPGDGYTF TGCGCCAGCAGCCAAGATCAGAGTGTGGGTTGGCCGGGGGACGGCTACACCTTC
. . TRBJ2-2 TRBV7-2 CASSPWTAPNTGELFF TGTGCCAGCAGCCCCTGGACAGCGCCGAACACCGGGGAGCTGTTTTTT
TRBD2 . TRBJ2-5 TRBV7-2 CASSLGTSETQYF TGTGCCAGCAGCTTAGGGACTAGCGAGACCCAGTACTTC
. . TRBJ2-1 TRBV7-9 CASSLLYEQFF TGTGCCAGCAGCTTACTCTATGAGCAGTTCTTC
TRBD1 . TRBJ1-1 TRBV11-2 CASSLVNRGYTEAFF TGTGCCAGCAGCTTAGTAAACAGGGGGTACACTGAAGCTTTCTTT
. . TRBJ2-7 TRBV7-9 CASSPWRGPSAYEQYF TGTGCCAGCAGCCCATGGAGGGGGCCATCCGCCTACGAGCAGTACTTC
. . TRBJ2-7 TRBV14 CASSQVAGPYEQYF TGTGCCAGCAGCCAAGTGGCAGGTCCTTACGAGCAGTACTTC
. . TRBJ2-2 TRBV9 CASSEGGKNTGELFF TGTGCCAGCAGCGAGGGGGGGAAAAACACCGGGGAGCTGTTTTTT
. . TRBJ1-5 TRBV19 CASRALVNNQPQHF TGTGCCAGTAGGGCTTTGGTCAACAATCAGCCCCAGCATTTT
TRBD1 . TRBJ1-4 TRBV5-4 CASSLGDRGSRGLFF TGTGCCAGCAGCTTGGGGGACAGGGGGTCAAGGGGACTGTTTTTT
. . TRBJ2-5 TRBV20-1 CSAFEETQYF TGCAGTGCTTTCGAGGAGACCCAGTACTTC
TRBD2 . TRBJ2-7 TRBV7-7 CASSWGGGYEQYF TGTGCTAGCAGCTGGGGGGGAGGCTACGAGCAGTACTTC
. . TRBJ1-2 TRBV30 CAWIRTDSNYGYTF TGTGCCTGGATCCGGACAGATTCTAACTATGGCTACACCTTC
. few TRBJ1-2 TRBV7-6 CASSLAGTYGYTF TGTGCCAGCAGCTTGGCGGGCACCTATGGCTACACCTTC
. . TRBJ1-1 TRBV27 CATIPRGNTEAFF TGTGCCACCATCCCCAGAGGGAACACTGAAGCTTTCTTT
. once TRBJ1-5 TRBV6-1 CASSERQGGQPQHF TGTGCCAGCAGTGAACGGCAGGGCGGCCAGCCCCAGCATTTT
. once TRBJ1-5 TRBV6-1 CASSLGAGQPQHF TGTGCCAGCAGTTTGGGGGCCGGTCAGCCCCAGCATTTT
. . TRBJ2-7 TRBV18 CASSPAGYEQYF TGTGCCAGCTCACCAGCAGGCTACGAGCAGTACTTC
. . TRBJ2-2 TRBV5-1 CASSWMGARGVGGELFF TGCGCCAGCAGCTGGATGGGGGCTCGAGGTGTCGGCGGGGAGCTGTTTTTT
. . TRBJ1-2 TRBV28 CASSPLSQGIYGYTF TGTGCCAGCAGTCCCCTATCACAGGGTATCTATGGCTACACCTTC
TRBD1 . TRBJ2-7 TRBV18 CASLRDREGEQYF TGTGCCAGCCTAAGGGACAGGGAGGGGGAGCAGTACTTC
. . TRBJ1-2 TRBV11-3 CASSLDAGGSRNGYTF TGTGCCAGCAGCTTAGATGCAGGAGGATCTAGAAATGGCTACACCTTC
. . TRBJ1-1 TRBV10-3 CAISAEGTEAFF TGTGCCATCAGTGCCGAGGGCACTGAAGCTTTCTTT
TRBD1 . TRBJ1-2 TRBV18 CASSPGTEVRYGYTF TGTGCCAGCTCACCGGGGACAGAAGTACGCTATGGCTACACCTTC
TRBD1 . TRBJ1-2 TRBV19 CASSNHLGQNYGYTF TGTGCCAGTAGCAACCACCTGGGACAGAACTATGGCTACACCTTC
. . TRBJ1-3 TRBV11-3 CASSLGGGNTIYF TGTGCCAGCAGCTTAGGCGGAGGAAACACCATATATTTT
TRBD2 . TRBJ2-1 TRBV4-2 CASSQEGTSGRTNEQFF TGTGCCAGCAGCCAAGAGGGGACTAGCGGGAGGACCAATGAGCAGTTCTTC
. . TRBJ1-1 TRBV11-2 CASSFPAGVAEAFF TGTGCCAGCAGCTTCCCCGCAGGTGTGGCTGAAGCTTTCTTT
. . TRBJ2-5 TRBV5-4 CASRGEAGQETQYF TGTGCCAGCAGGGGGGAGGCAGGACAAGAGACCCAGTACTTC
TRBD1 . TRBJ2-7 TRBV20-1 CSAKSGGEQYF TGCAGTGCTAAGTCAGGGGGCGAGCAGTACTTC
TRBD2 . TRBJ2-2 TRBV2 CAMRGLADTGELFF TGTGCCATGCGGGGCCTAGCGGACACCGGGGAGCTGTTTTTT
. once TRBJ1-5 TRBV19 CASSIRVAGLVAQHF TGTGCCAGTAGTATCAGAGTGGCGGGGCTAGTAGCCCAGCATTTT
TRBD1 few TRBJ1-1 TRBV10-3 CAISVTGDTEAFF TGTGCCATCAGTGTAACAGGGGACACTGAAGCTTTCTTT
TRBD1 few TRBJ1-6 TRBV2 CASSRPVGGQGNYNSPLHF TGTGCCAGCAGCCGACCGGTCGGGGGACAGGGGAACTATAATTCACCCCTCCACTTT
. . TRBJ1-1 TRBV6-6 CASSYVLGDTEAFF TGTGCCAGCAGTTACGTCTTAGGGGACACTGAAGCTTTCTTT
TRBD2 . TRBJ2-1 TRBV2 CASTGGSSYNEQFF TGTGCCAGCACTGGCGGGAGTTCCTACAATGAGCAGTTCTTC
. . TRBJ2-7 TRBV7-9 CASSPGLQGQYF TGTGCCAGCAGCCCCGGGTTGCAGGGGCAGTACTTC